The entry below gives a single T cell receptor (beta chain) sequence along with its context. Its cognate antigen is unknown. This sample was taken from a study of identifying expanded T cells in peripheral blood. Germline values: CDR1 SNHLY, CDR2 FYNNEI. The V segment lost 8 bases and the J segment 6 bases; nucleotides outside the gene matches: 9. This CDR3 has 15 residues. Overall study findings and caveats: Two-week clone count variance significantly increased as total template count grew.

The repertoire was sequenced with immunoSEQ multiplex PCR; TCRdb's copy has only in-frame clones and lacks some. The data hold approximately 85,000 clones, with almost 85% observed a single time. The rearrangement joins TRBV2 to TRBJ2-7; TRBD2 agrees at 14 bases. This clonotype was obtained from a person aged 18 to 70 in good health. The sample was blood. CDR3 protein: CASGSLGLAGGEQYF. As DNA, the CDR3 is TGTGCCAGCGGGTCTCTAGGACTAGCGGGAGGCGAGCAGTACTTC.